Listed below are T cell receptor beta chains from one sample, sequenced in a study of T cells in Graves' hyperthyroidism and ophthalmopathy. TCRdb used MiXCR to reprocess the multiplex PCR reads, holding one entry per CDR3 protein. Of 550,000 to 600,000 distinct CDR3 sequences listed, approximately 14% are singletons. Material for sequencing was blood. The receptors here all came from a young woman with Graves' ophthalmopathy. The CDR3 runs from the conserved cysteine through the conserved F or W. D genes are given only for firm matches. Part of the rows lack a size; the others show once, few, many or a class for expanded clones.

v_gene: TRBV20-1; len: 13; j_gene: TRBJ1-5; d_gene: .; abundance: .; CDR3aa: CSAKGRLNQPQHF; CDR3nt: TGCAGTGCTAAAGGACGCCTCAATCAGCCCCAGCATTTT
v_gene: TRBV20-1; len: 16; j_gene: TRBJ1-5; d_gene: .; abundance: many; CDR3aa: CSALRPGTYSNQPQHF; CDR3nt: TGCAGTGCCCTAAGGCCCGGAACCTATAGCAATCAGCCCCAGCATTTT
v_gene: TRBV9; len: 18; j_gene: TRBJ2-1; d_gene: .; abundance: .; CDR3aa: CASSGGPAGLGPYNEQFF; CDR3nt: TGTGCCAGCAGCGGTGGACCGGCGGGGTTGGGCCCCTACAATGAGCAGTTCTTC
v_gene: TRBV28; len: 14; j_gene: TRBJ2-7; d_gene: TRBD2; abundance: many; CDR3aa: CASSVAGRTYEQYF; CDR3nt: TGTGCCAGCAGTGTAGCGGGAAGAACCTACGAGCAGTACTTC
v_gene: TRBV7-3; len: 16; j_gene: TRBJ2-1; d_gene: TRBD2; abundance: many; CDR3aa: CASSLAGTSPYNEQFF; CDR3nt: TGTGCCAGCAGCTTAGCGGGGACTAGCCCTTACAATGAGCAGTTCTTC
v_gene: TRBV12-3/TRBV12-4; len: 18; j_gene: TRBJ2-4; d_gene: TRBD2; abundance: .; CDR3aa: CASSPPGLAGSAKNIQYF; CDR3nt: TGTGCCAGCAGCCCCCCAGGACTAGCGGGATCAGCCAAAAACATTCAGTACTTC
v_gene: TRBV5-1; len: 14; j_gene: TRBJ2-1; d_gene: TRBD1; abundance: many; CDR3aa: CASSLGTGGGEQFF; CDR3nt: TGCGCCAGCAGCTTGGGGACAGGGGGCGGTGAGCAGTTCTTC
v_gene: TRBV7-8; len: 14; j_gene: TRBJ2-7; d_gene: TRBD1; abundance: many; CDR3aa: CASSPDRGYYEQYF; CDR3nt: TGTGCCAGCAGCCCGGACAGGGGCTACTACGAGCAGTACTTC
v_gene: TRBV12-3/TRBV12-4; len: 13; j_gene: TRBJ1-2; d_gene: TRBD1; abundance: many; CDR3aa: CASIIEGADGYTF; CDR3nt: TGTGCCAGCATCATTGAGGGGGCTGATGGCTACACCTTC
v_gene: TRBV2; len: 12; j_gene: TRBJ2-2; d_gene: .; abundance: many; CDR3aa: CASMAGGGELFF; CDR3nt: TGTGCCAGCATGGCTGGTGGCGGGGAGCTGTTTTTT
v_gene: TRBV27; len: 16; j_gene: TRBJ2-7; d_gene: TRBD2; abundance: few; CDR3aa: CASSPSSGDSHYEQYF; CDR3nt: TGTGCCAGCAGTCCCTCTAGCGGGGACTCCCACTACGAGCAGTACTTC
v_gene: TRBV6-1; len: 14; j_gene: TRBJ2-7; d_gene: TRBD2; abundance: .; CDR3aa: CASRGLAEPYEQYF; CDR3nt: TGTGCCAGCAGAGGACTAGCGGAGCCCTACGAGCAGTACTTC
v_gene: TRBV5-1; len: 21; j_gene: TRBJ2-7; d_gene: .; abundance: .; CDR3aa: CASSLLPPSRFYRPSYYEQYF; CDR3nt: TGCGCCAGCAGCTTACTCCCGCCGAGCCGATTTTACCGGCCCTCTTACTACGAGCAGTACTTC
v_gene: TRBV11-3; len: 18; j_gene: TRBJ2-1; d_gene: TRBD2; abundance: few; CDR3aa: CASSLGPRLAGKYNEQFF; CDR3nt: TGTGCCAGCAGCTTAGGCCCCCGACTAGCGGGAAAATACAATGAGCAGTTCTTC
v_gene: TRBV19; len: 12; j_gene: TRBJ2-2; d_gene: .; abundance: .; CDR3aa: CASRGLTGELFF; CDR3nt: TGTGCCAGCCGAGGACTAACCGGGGAGCTGTTTTTT
v_gene: TRBV9; len: 13; j_gene: TRBJ1-2; d_gene: .; abundance: many; CDR3aa: CASSVGDSYGYTF; CDR3nt: TGTGCCAGCAGCGTAGGCGACAGCTATGGCTACACCTTC
v_gene: TRBV9; len: 20; j_gene: TRBJ2-3; d_gene: TRBD2; abundance: few; CDR3aa: CASSTRAGTSGTRRTDTQYF; CDR3nt: TGTGCCAGCAGCACTCGGGCCGGGACTAGCGGAACCCGCCGCACAGATACGCAGTATTTT
v_gene: TRBV7-2; len: 13; j_gene: TRBJ1-5; d_gene: .; abundance: many; CDR3aa: CASSLQRDQPQHF; CDR3nt: TGTGCCAGCAGCTTACAGAGGGACCAGCCCCAGCATTTT
v_gene: TRBV7-3; len: 16; j_gene: TRBJ1-1; d_gene: TRBD1; abundance: .; CDR3aa: CASSFGTGAENAEAFF; CDR3nt: TGTGCCAGCAGCTTCGGGACAGGGGCTGAGAACGCTGAAGCTTTCTTT
v_gene: TRBV18; len: 15; j_gene: TRBJ2-7; d_gene: TRBD1; abundance: many; CDR3aa: CASSPPGQSSYEQYF; CDR3nt: TGTGCCAGCTCACCCCCGGGACAGTCATCCTACGAGCAGTACTTC
v_gene: TRBV28; len: 17; j_gene: TRBJ2-3; d_gene: .; abundance: many; CDR3aa: CASSPSLGGPYTDTQYF; CDR3nt: TGTGCCAGCAGTCCCTCCTTAGGGGGGCCATACACAGATACGCAGTATTTT
v_gene: TRBV6-1; len: 17; j_gene: TRBJ2-7; d_gene: TRBD1; abundance: .; CDR3aa: CASSEGLDRGRKNEQYF; CDR3nt: TGTGCCAGCAGTGAAGGCCTCGACAGGGGGCGCAAGAACGAGCAGTACTTC
v_gene: TRBV6-2/TRBV6-3; len: 14; j_gene: TRBJ1-4; d_gene: .; abundance: .; CDR3aa: CASSYSGHREKLFF; CDR3nt: TGTGCCAGCAGTTACTCTGGACACCGCGAAAAACTGTTTTTT
v_gene: TRBV7-9; len: 19; j_gene: TRBJ1-2; d_gene: .; abundance: .; CDR3aa: CASSRVPARQARINYGYTF; CDR3nt: TGTGCCAGCAGTCGCGTTCCCGCTCGACAGGCTCGAATTAACTATGGCTACACCTTC
v_gene: TRBV5-1; len: 13; j_gene: TRBJ2-1; d_gene: .; abundance: many; CDR3aa: CASFEGTYNEQFF; CDR3nt: TGCGCCAGCTTCGAGGGCACCTACAATGAGCAGTTCTTC
v_gene: TRBV19; len: 15; j_gene: TRBJ2-1; d_gene: TRBD2; abundance: few; CDR3aa: CASSMRLAGDNEQFF; CDR3nt: TGTGCCAGTAGTATGCGGCTAGCGGGGGACAATGAGCAGTTCTTC
v_gene: TRBV29-1; len: 12; j_gene: TRBJ2-1; d_gene: .; abundance: many; CDR3aa: CSVDRSYNEQFF; CDR3nt: TGCAGCGTTGATCGGTCCTACAATGAGCAGTTCTTC
v_gene: TRBV2; len: 13; j_gene: TRBJ2-3; d_gene: .; abundance: once; CDR3aa: CASIGPSANTQYF; CDR3nt: TGTGCCAGCATTGGACCATCGGCAAATACGCAGTATTTT
v_gene: TRBV11-2; len: 13; j_gene: TRBJ2-5; d_gene: TRBD1; abundance: .; CDR3aa: CASRRGTEETQYF; CDR3nt: TGTGCCAGCAGGCGAGGGACAGAAGAGACCCAGTACTTC